This T cell receptor (beta chain) is from a study of T cells expressing NK-cell markers. TCRdb re-called the 5' RACE reads; one entry per CDR3 protein, DNA not given. This sample lists some 300,000 distinct CDR3 sequences; its ten largest clones have about 0.39%. The CDR3 is 12 amino acids. Germline CDR1 and CDR2: LGHDT and YNNKEL (reference sequence). This TCR derives from a man aged 18 to 30 in good health. The sample was blood T cells: a sorted CD56 or NKG2C T cell subset, CD4+ or CD8+ T cells, or bulk PBMC T cells (not recorded which). The chain is built from TRBV3-1 and TRBJ2-3. The CDR3 protein is CASSQAPDTQYF.